Only a few counts were recorded for the clone carrying this T cell receptor beta chain. The antigen is unknown. Per germline, CDR1 LGHNA and CDR2 YNFKEQ. The CDR3 loop spans 15 amino acids. V lost 3 bases to trimming and J lost 7 bases; unmatched junction nucleotides: 4. The PCR ran on 60 Vbeta and 13 Jbeta primers. Sequencing used immunoSEQ multiplex PCR; TCRdb keeps in-frame clones, though not all of them. Of approximately 150,000 clones detected, roughly 79% appear once; the ten largest clones hold about 1.6%. This sample was included in a study of cytomegalovirus exposure and HLA in healthy donors. Study-wide points: Previously analyzed data showed that most TCR beta V segments were productive at a frequency of about 87% or about 30%.

Sequencing input: PBMCs. This TCR was recovered from a man aged 35-49 years in good health and CMV-seronegative. The chain is built from TRBV4-2 and TRBJ2-1, with 12 bases identical to TRBD2. The CDR3 sequence is CASSQTSGRVNEQFF. The CDR3 DNA reads as TGTGCCAGCAGCCAGACTAGCGGGAGAGTTAATGAGCAGTTCTTC.